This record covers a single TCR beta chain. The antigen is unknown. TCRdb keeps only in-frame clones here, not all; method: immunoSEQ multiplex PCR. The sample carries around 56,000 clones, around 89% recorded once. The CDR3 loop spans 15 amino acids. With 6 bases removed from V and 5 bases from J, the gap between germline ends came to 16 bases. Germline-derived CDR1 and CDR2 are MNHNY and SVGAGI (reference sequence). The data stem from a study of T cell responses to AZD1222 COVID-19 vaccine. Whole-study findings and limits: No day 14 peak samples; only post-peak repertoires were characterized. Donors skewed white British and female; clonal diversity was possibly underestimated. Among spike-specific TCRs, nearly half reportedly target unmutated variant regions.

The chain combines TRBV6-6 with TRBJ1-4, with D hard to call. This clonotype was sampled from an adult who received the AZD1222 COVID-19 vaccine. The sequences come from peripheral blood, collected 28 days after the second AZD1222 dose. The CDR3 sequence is CASSPRRLLNEKLFF. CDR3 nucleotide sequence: TGTGCCAGCAGCCCCAGGCGGCTACTGAATGAAAAACTGTTTTTT.